The 11 T cell receptor beta chains below all came from one sample that was sequenced in a study of response to subunit inactivated influenza vaccine. TCRdb used MiXCR to reprocess the RT-PCR reads, holding one entry per CDR3 protein. The sample carries approximately 700,000 distinct CDR3 sequences, 11% to 15% recorded once. This specimen consisted of PBMCs from blood, obtained 14 to 15 days before vaccination. Receptors originate from a man over 45 who received an inactivated influenza vaccine.

V usage is TRBV4-3 and J usage is TRBJ2-3; no firm D call. Trimming removed 0 bases at V and 2 bases at J, with 9 bases between. The CDR3 covers 15 residues. CDR1 is LGHNA and CDR2 is YSLEER in the germline V gene. The CDR3 DNA reads as TGCGCCAGCAGCCAAGATTCAAGCGACACAGATACGCAGTATTTT. Translation gives CASSQDSSDTDTQYF.

The genes are TRBV29-1 and TRBJ2-1, with a weak D call TRBD1 (5 bases). The CDR3 has 15 residues. Trimming removed 4 bases from V and 0 bases from J, with 13 bases in between. The germline gives CDR1 SQVTM, CDR2 ANQGSEA. CDR3 amino acids: CSVGTGTSSYNEQFF. In DNA form, the CDR3 reads TGCAGCGTTGGAACAGGCACCAGCTCCTACAATGAGCAGTTCTTC.

This chain connects TRBV4-2 to TRBJ2-7; TRBD2 might be the D (6 bases). This CDR3 region has 14 residues. The V end lost 1 base, the J end lost 7 bases, and 14 bases lay between the germline ends. Germline V gene sequence: CDR1 LGHNA, CDR2 YNFKEQ. CDR3 amino acids: CASSQGSLLAEQYF. CDR3 coding DNA: TGTGCCAGCAGCCAAGGGTCCCTCCTAGCGGAGCAGTACTTC.

V gene TRBV12-3 or TRBV12-4 combines with J gene TRBJ2-7; TRBD1 matches 8 bases. The CDR3 is made up of 14 amino acids. V lost 2 bases and J lost 7; bases outside the gene matches: 7. For the CDR3, the DNA is TGTGCCAGCAGTTTAACGACAGGGGAAGGGGAGCAGTACTTC. It is translated as CASSLTTGEGEQYF.

This clonotype appeared many times. For the CDR3, the DNA is TGTGCCAGCAGTGCGGGACTAGCGGGAGGCTCCTACGAGCAGTACTTC. The encoded protein is CASSAGLAGGSYEQYF. This rearrangement joins TRBV6-2 or TRBV6-3 to TRBJ2-7; TRBD2 matches 15 bases. The CDR3 has 16 residues. The V gene's germline CDR1 is MNHEY and CDR2 SVGEGT. V was clipped by 5 bases and J by 0 bases; unmatched bases: 2.

This clonotype was seen more than once but under ten times. The V gene is TRBV7-9, the J gene TRBJ2-1; D is undetermined. The V and J ends lost 3 bases and 4 bases respectively, with 16 bases between them. Germline loops: CDR1 SEHNR, CDR2 FQNEAQ (reference sequence). The CDR3 loop spans 16 amino acids. The DNA for the CDR3 is TGTGCCAGCAGCTTTCGGTGGGCACCCATGTACAATGAGCAGTTCTTC. Protein product: CASSFRWAPMYNEQFF.

The table lists this clonotype with many counts. This chain uses TRBV7-2 with TRBJ2-2, with 9 nucleotides matching TRBD2. V gave up 7 bases and J gave up 7 bases; unmatched junction bases: 13. This CDR3 is 16 amino acids long. CDR1 and CDR2 (germline): SGHTA, FQGNSA. The CDR3 DNA sequence: TGTGCCAGCAAAAAGGACGGCGGGAGGGGATTCGGGGAGCTGTTTTTT. This translates into CASKKDGGRGFGELFF.

This clonotype turned up a few times. This rearrangement joins TRBV11-2 to TRBJ2-5, with 7 bases matching TRBD1. Germline V gene data show CDR1 as SGHAT and CDR2 as FQNNGV. This CDR3 has 14 residues. The J segment lost 3 bases and the V segment lost 5 bases, leaving 6 bases of the junction unmatched. The DNA for the CDR3 is TGTGCCAGCAGCAATCACAGGGGCGAAGAGACCCAGTACTTC. Protein product: CASSNHRGEETQYF.

This clonotype occurred a few times. V usage is TRBV12-3 or TRBV12-4 and J usage is TRBJ1-6; 10 positions match TRBD1. Trimming took 3 bases from V and 14 from J; bases not matched to a gene: 7. The CDR3 has 14 amino acids. This CDR3 is CASSLGQGNSALHF. CDR3 nucleotides: TGTGCCAGCAGTTTGGGACAGGGGAATTCGGCCCTCCACTTT.

This clonotype was counted a few times. The chain links TRBV11-1 to TRBJ2-7; D might be TRBD1 (6 bases). This CDR3 contains 18 residues. The germline V gene encodes CDR1 SGHAT and CDR2 FQDESV (reference sequence). V lost 1 base and J lost 3, with 22 bases in between. CDR3 coding DNA: TGTGCCAGCAGCTTAGGTGATCTGACAGGCTTTTGGAACTACGAGCAGTACTTC. This translates into CASSLGDLTGFWNYEQYF.

This clonotype was seen a few times. This chain uses TRBV7-2 with TRBJ2-4; TRBD1 agrees at 9 bases. Trimming took 5 bases from V and 6 from J; bases not matched to a gene: 8. Germline assignment: CDR1 SGHTA and CDR2 FQGNSA. This CDR3 spans 15 amino acids. The CDR3 DNA reads as TGTGCCAGCAGCGGCCAACAGGGGGCGGGAAACATTCAGTACTTC. Amino acid sequence: CASSGQQGAGNIQYF.